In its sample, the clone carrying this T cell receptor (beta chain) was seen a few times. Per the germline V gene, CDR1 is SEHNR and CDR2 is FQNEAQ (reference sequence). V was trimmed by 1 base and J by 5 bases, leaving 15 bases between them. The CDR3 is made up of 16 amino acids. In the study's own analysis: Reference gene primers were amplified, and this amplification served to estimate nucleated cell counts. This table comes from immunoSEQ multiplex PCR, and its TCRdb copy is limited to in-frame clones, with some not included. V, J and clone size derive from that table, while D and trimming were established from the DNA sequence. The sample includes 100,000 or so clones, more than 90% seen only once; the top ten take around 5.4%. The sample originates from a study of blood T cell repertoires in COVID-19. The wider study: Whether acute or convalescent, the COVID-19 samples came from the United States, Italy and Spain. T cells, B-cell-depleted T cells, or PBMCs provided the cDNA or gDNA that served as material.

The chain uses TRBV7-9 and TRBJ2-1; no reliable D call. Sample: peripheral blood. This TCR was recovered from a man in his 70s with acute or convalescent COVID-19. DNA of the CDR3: TGTGCCAGCAGCTTAGTACCCCCCCGGTCACACAATGAGCAGTTCTTC. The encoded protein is CASSLVPPRSHNEQFF.